This T cell receptor (beta chain) was identified in a study of CD8+CD57+ T cells in acquired aplastic anemia. Study as a whole: Sorted cells (CD4+ and CD8+) yielded DNA amounts that averaged about 3.1 ug.

In this sample, this clonotype turned up many times. What it binds is unknown. Overall study results and limits: Patients had twenty-nine CD8+ CDR3 sequences in common with controls (the shared set). CD8+ Simpson's diversity showed no significant patient-control difference.

TCR beta VDJ and CDR3 were profiled, and genomic DNA was the template. TCRdb ran MiXCR on the reads and lists one entry per CDR3 protein. The table shows 150,000 to 180,000 distinct CDR3 sequences, with roughly 54% occurring only once. This CDR3 has 13 residues. Germline V gives CDR1 SGDLS, CDR2 YYNGEE. Trimming left V 6 bases short and J 4 bases short, with 13 bases between. Before being chosen for sequencing, patients had shown CD8+CD57+ cell expansion by flow cytometry. This clonotype originated in a human donor with aplastic anemia. Sequencing was performed on sorted CD4+, CD8+, or CD8+CD57+ T cells (not recorded which) from PBMCs. This chain joins TRBV9 and TRBJ2-5; D not certain. The CDR3: CASNHEGGETQYF. The CDR3 DNA sequence: TGTGCCAGCAACCACGAAGGCGGAGAGACCCAGTACTTC.